These 8 T cell receptor beta chains originate from one sample sequenced in a study of T cells in women clearing cervical HPV infection. This table comes from immunoSEQ multiplex PCR, and its TCRdb copy is limited to in-frame clones, with some not included. The sample holds under 50,000 clones. Sequencing was performed on blood buffy coat. The receptors stem from a woman between 18 and 69 years old with a cervical HPV16 infection that either progressed to CIN3+ or cleared (not recorded which).

As regards this clone: Coverage ceases 3 residues before the CDR3 finishes, and the germline J gene fills in the end. V and J are TRBV28 and TRBJ2-3; possible D gene TRBD2, 6 bases. The CDR3 spans 15 residues. V lost 7 bases, J lost 2 bases, and 16 bases lay in between. The V gene's germline CDR1 is MDHEN and CDR2 SYDVKM. The CDR3 bases that were read are TGTGCCAGCATCGCAGGTAGCGGACTCACAGATACG. It is translated as CASIAGSGLTDT. The CDR3 in full is CASIAGSGLTDTQYF.

With respect to this clone: Read data end 3 residues before the CDR3 end; the end is taken from the germline J gene. The chain is built from TRBV4-2 and TRBJ2-3; 8 nucleotides agree with TRBD1. V lost 6 bases to trimming and J lost 6 bases; unmatched junction nucleotides: 11. Germline V gives CDR1 LGHNA, CDR2 YNFKEQ. The CDR3 extends over 15 amino acids. CDR3 loop: CASSRDRQARDTQYF. Partial CDR3 DNA: TGTGCCAGCAGTAGGGACAGGCAAGCCCGGGATACG.

Comments on this clone: The read ends 3 residues before the CDR3 terminus; that terminus is restored from the germline J gene. V and J are TRBV5-1 and TRBJ1-4, with TRBD1 identical over 7 bases. The CDR3 totals 17 residues. The germline V gene encodes CDR1 SGHRS and CDR2 YFSETQ. CDR3 region: CASALGAGGSGANVLFF. Partial CDR3 DNA: TGCGCCAGCGCCTTAGGGGCAGGGGGATCTGGGGCCAACGTA. The full variable domain, completed using reference TRBV5-1 and TRBJ1-4, is KAGVTQTPRYLIKTRGQQVTLSCSPISGHRSVSWYQQTPGQGLQFLFEYFSETQRNKGNFPGRFSGRQFSNSRSEMNVSTLELGDSALYLCASALGAGGSGANVLFFGSGTQLSVL.

CDR3 DNA, as far as it was read: TGCGCCAGCAGATTGACTAGCGGGGGGACAGATACG. This codes for CASRLTSGGTDT. The full CDR3 sequence reads CASRLTSGGTDTQYF. V usage is TRBV5-1 and J usage is TRBJ2-3; 13 positions match TRBD2. The observed sequence ends 3 residues before the CDR3 terminus, with the missing tail filled in from the germline J gene. Per the germline V gene, CDR1 is SGHRS and CDR2 is YFSETQ. The CDR3 totals 15 residues. The V and J ends lost 5 bases and 3 bases, in that order; junction bases with no gene match: 3.

Regarding this clone: The CDR3 end falls 3 residues outside the read, so it is completed with the germline J gene. This rearrangement joins TRBV23-1 to TRBJ2-4, with D perhaps TRBD1 (6 bases). TRBV23-1 falls under the ORF class, with uncertain function. The CDR3 is made up of 13 amino acids. CDR3 region: CASSPARGYGQYF. The CDR3 bases that were read are TGCGCCAGCAGTCCGGCCAGGGGTTACGGT.

As concerns this clone: Sequencing ends 3 residues short of the CDR3 end; the germline J gene provides the rest. The chain couples TRBV29-1 to TRBJ2-5; TRBD2 is a possible D gene (6 bases). With 7 bases removed from V and 4 bases from J, the gap between germline ends came to 16 bases. CDR3 length equals 13 residues. The germline V gene has CDR1 SQVTM and CDR2 ANQGSEA. The sequenced part of the CDR3 DNA is TGCAGCGGTGTGGGACTCTCGGGAGAGACC. This translates into CSGVGLSGET. The CDR3 reads in full as CSGVGLSGETQYF.

CDR3 DNA (partial): TGTGCCAGCAGTCCGGGAGAGACC. Encoded protein: CASSPGET. The complete CDR3 reads CASSPGETQYF. V gene TRBV12-3 or TRBV12-4 combines with J gene TRBJ2-5; no reliable D call. The DNA ends 3 residues before the CDR3 does, and the rest of the CDR3 is filled in from the germline J gene. V was cut by 5 bases and J by 4 bases, with 5 bases left in between. This CDR3 is 11 amino acids long.

About this clone itself: The read gets to within 3 residues of the CDR3 end, and the germline J gene fills in the rest. This chain uses TRBV18 with TRBJ2-7; possibly TRBD2 for D (6 bases). Between the trimmed V and J ends, which lost 6 bases and 2 bases, there was a span of 17 bases. The CDR3 loop spans 15 amino acids. Germline CDR1 reads KGHSH; CDR2 reads LQKENI. CDR3 bases read: TGTGCCAGCTCTCCTATGGCGGGAATTACCTACGAG. Residues: CASSPMAGITYE. The full CDR3 protein reads CASSPMAGITYEQYF. The full variable domain, in which reference TRBV18 and TRBJ2-7 provide the parts outside the CDR3, is NAGVMQNPRHLVRRRGQEARLRCSPMKGHSHVYWYRQLPEEGLKFMVYLQKENIIDESGMPKERFSAEFPKEGPSILRIQQVVRGDSAAYFCASSPMAGITYEQYFGPGTRLTVT.